This TCR beta chain originates from a study of blood T cell repertoires in COVID-19. The overall study: COVID-19 samples collected from the United States, Italy and Spain covered acute and convalescent phases. PBMCs, B-cell-depleted T cells, or T cells were the source of the cDNA or gDNA that made up the material.

Sequenced by immunoSEQ multiplex PCR; TCRdb stores in-frame clones only, minus some. Seen here are 300,000 to 450,000 clones, 85% observed once, and the top ten hold under 4%. The receptor's source is a woman under 30 with acute or convalescent COVID-19. Material: peripheral blood.

The CDR3 DNA is TGTGCCAGCAGTTTACGTCAGGGATGGCAGTACTTC. The encoded protein is CASSLRQGWQYF. This chain joins TRBV28 and TRBJ2-7; possible D gene TRBD1, 5 bases. The CDR3 loop spans 12 amino acids. Germline CDR1 is MDHEN and CDR2 is SYDVKM. V was clipped by 2 bases and J by 9 bases, with 11 bases between them.